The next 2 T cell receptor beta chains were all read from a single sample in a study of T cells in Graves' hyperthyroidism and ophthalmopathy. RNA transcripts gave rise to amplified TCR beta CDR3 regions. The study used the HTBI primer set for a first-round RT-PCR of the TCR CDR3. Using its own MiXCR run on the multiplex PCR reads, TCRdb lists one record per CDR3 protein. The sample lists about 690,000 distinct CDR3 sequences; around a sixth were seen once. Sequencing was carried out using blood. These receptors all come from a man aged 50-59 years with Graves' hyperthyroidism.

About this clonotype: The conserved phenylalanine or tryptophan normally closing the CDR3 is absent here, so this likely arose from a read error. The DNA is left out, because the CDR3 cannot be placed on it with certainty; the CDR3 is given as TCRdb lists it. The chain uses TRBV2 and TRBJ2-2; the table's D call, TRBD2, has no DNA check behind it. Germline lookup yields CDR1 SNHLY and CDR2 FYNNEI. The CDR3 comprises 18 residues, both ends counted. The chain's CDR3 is CASSLGHWEGSGTGELCL.

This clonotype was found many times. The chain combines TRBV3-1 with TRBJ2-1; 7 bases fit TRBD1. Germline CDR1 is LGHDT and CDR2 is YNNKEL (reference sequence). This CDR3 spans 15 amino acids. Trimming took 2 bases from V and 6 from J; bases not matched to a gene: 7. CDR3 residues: CASSQPTGRGNEQFF. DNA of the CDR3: TGTGCCAGCAGCCAACCGACAGGGCGCGGCAATGAGCAGTTCTTC.